This entry lists 10 T cell receptor beta chains sequenced from one sample in a study of T cells in Graves' hyperthyroidism and ophthalmopathy. The TCR beta CDR3 regions underwent amplification using RNA transcripts as the source. First-round RT-PCR with HTBI primers amplified the TCR CDR3 region. One entry per CDR3 protein, called by TCRdb with MiXCR from the multiplex PCR reads. The table includes approximately 400,000 distinct CDR3 sequences, roughly 25% detected once. Sample: blood. The receptor source for this set is a man between 50 and 59 years old with Graves' hyperthyroidism.

At least ten counts were recorded for this clonotype. The CDR3, as DNA: TGTGCCAGCCTCTATGGCGCCTACAATGAGCAGTTCTTC. Protein sequence: CASLYGAYNEQFF. V gene TRBV27 combines with J gene TRBJ2-1, with unresolved D. Germline assignment: CDR1 MNHEY and CDR2 SMNVEV (reference sequence). V lost 8 bases and J 2 bases, leaving 10 bases between the germline ends. The CDR3 length is 13 residues.

This clonotype appeared a few times. V usage is TRBV12-3 or TRBV12-4 and J usage is TRBJ2-7; TRBD1 agrees at 7 bases. The ends lost 5 bases at V and 3 bases at J; junction bases unmatched: 7. The CDR3 has 14 amino acids. The CDR3 protein is CASSQGQPYYEQYF. DNA for the CDR3: TGTGCCAGCAGTCAGGGACAGCCTTACTACGAGCAGTACTTC.

This clonotype has more than one count but fewer than ten. V is TRBV18 and J is TRBJ2-2, with D perhaps matching TRBD2 (5 bases). The germline V gene has CDR1 KGHSH and CDR2 LQKENI. This CDR3 comprises 17 residues. V gave up 3 bases and J gave up 4 bases, with 18 bases separating them. The CDR3 nucleotides are TGTGCCAGCTCACCGGCCTCGATCGGAACTAGCACCGGGGAGCTGTTTTTT. Translated, it gives CASSPASIGTSTGELFF.

This clonotype was observed at least ten times. The CDR3, as DNA: TGTGCCAGCAGCCCCGCCCCCCACTACGAGCAGTACTTC. This translates into CASSPAPHYEQYF. The chain carries TRBV7-3 and TRBJ2-7; D unresolved. V was clipped by 5 bases and J by 3 bases, with 11 bases between them. The germline CDR1 and CDR2 sequences are SGHTA and FQGTGA. This CDR3 is built from 13 residues.

This clonotype was recorded a few times. The chain is built from TRBV3-1 and TRBJ2-3; TRBD2 might be the D (6 bases). CDR1 and CDR2 from the germline V gene are LGHDT and YNNKEL (reference sequence). Trimming shortened V by 3 bases and J by 2 bases, and 12 bases separated the two germline ends. The CDR3 spans 15 residues. CDR3 bases: TGTGCCAGCAGCCATGGGGACTGGAACACAGATACGCAGTATTTT. Translation: CASSHGDWNTDTQYF.

To note about this clonotype: A much larger clone lies one base from this, so it may be a read error. V and J are TRBV5-1 and TRBJ2-7, with D hard to call. The V gene's germline CDR1 is SGHRS and CDR2 YFSETQ. The CDR3 extends over 13 amino acids. In nucleotides, the CDR3 is TGCGCCAGCAGCCCGGACGGTGCCTACGAGCAGTGCTTC. It specifies CASSPDGAYEQCF.

This clonotype showed up many times. The chain combines TRBV5-1 with TRBJ2-7; D ambiguous. Germline CDR1 is SGHRS and CDR2 is YFSETQ. The V and J ends lost 2 bases and 0 bases respectively, with 9 bases between them. The CDR3 totals 14 residues. DNA of the CDR3: TGCGCCAGCAGCTTAACAGTTCTCTCCTACGAGCAGTACTTC. Translation gives CASSLTVLSYEQYF.

The gene calls are TRBV5-1 and TRBJ2-1; 7 bases match TRBD2. The germline gives CDR1 SGHRS, CDR2 YFSETQ. This CDR3 has 15 residues. V was pared by 0 bases and J by 2 bases, with 2 bases of the junction left unmatched. CDR3 in amino acids: CASSLEAGTYNEQFF. The CDR3, as DNA: TGCGCCAGCAGCTTGGAAGCGGGGACCTACAATGAGCAGTTCTTC. The full variable domain, rest sourced from reference TRBV5-1 and TRBJ2-1, is KAGVTQTPRYLIKTRGQQVTLSCSPISGHRSVSWYQQTPGQGLQFLFEYFSETQRNKGNFPGRFSGRQFSNSRSEMNVSTLELGDSALYLCASSLEAGTYNEQFFGPGTRLTVL.

This chain links TRBV2 with TRBJ1-5, with D uncertain. The V and J ends lost 5 bases and 7 bases respectively, with 15 bases between them. In germline, CDR1 is SNHLY, CDR2 FYNNEI. The CDR3 is made up of 14 amino acids. CDR3 DNA: TGTGCCAGCAGTACCGACGGGGTGGGACAGCCCCAGCATTTT. Encoded protein: CASSTDGVGQPQHF.

This clonotype was observed a few times. The V call is TRBV11-2, the J call TRBJ2-7; 9 nucleotides agree with TRBD1. Germline CDR1 reads SGHAT; CDR2 reads FQNNGV. Germline trimming cut 2 bases from V and 3 bases from J; bases unmatched to any gene: 11. The CDR3 runs 17 residues. The CDR3 spells CASSLRGTGSFIYEQYF. The CDR3 coding sequence is TGTGCCAGCAGCTTAAGAGGGACAGGGTCGTTTATCTACGAGCAGTACTTC. The full variable domain, with the rest looked up from reference TRBV11-2 and TRBJ2-7, is EAGVAQSPRYKIIEKRQSVAFWCNPISGHATLYWYQQILGQGPKLLIQFQNNGVVDDSQLPKDRFSAERLKGVDSTLKIQPAKLEDSAVYLCASSLRGTGSFIYEQYFGPGTRLTVT.